This note documents a single T cell receptor (beta chain) sequence. CDR3 length: 14 amino acids. V lost 4 bases to trimming and J lost 0 bases; unmatched junction nucleotides: 6. Germline CDR1 reads SQVTM; CDR2 reads ANQGSEA. Original processing methods: Nucleated cell number was recorded as an estimate derived from reference gene primer amplification. TCRdb keeps only in-frame clones here, not all; method: immunoSEQ multiplex PCR. Clonal size and the V and J genes are those of that table, whereas D and trimming came from the DNA. Of around 92,000 clones listed, about 86% are singletons. These data originate in a study of blood T cell repertoires in COVID-19. Turning to the study itself: Samples taken during acute and convalescent COVID-19 were collected in the United States, Italy and Spain. PBMCs, B-cell-depleted T cells, or T cells were the source of the cDNA or gDNA that made up the material.

The material sequenced was peripheral blood. The TCR sequence derives from a woman aged 55-69 years in a cohort sampled during active or convalescent COVID-19. The chain joins TRBV29-1 to TRBJ2-7, with TRBD2 identical over 7 bases. CDR3 amino acids: CSVAGLGDSYEQYF. The CDR3 DNA reads TGCAGCGTTGCAGGACTAGGAGACTCCTACGAGCAGTACTTC.